These 12 T cell receptor beta chains were sequenced from one sample in a study of blood T cell repertoires in COVID-19. Sequenced by immunoSEQ multiplex PCR; TCRdb stores in-frame clones only, minus some. The sample includes 250,000 to 300,000 clones, approximately 86% of them seen just once. What was sequenced was PBMCs or T cells enriched from blood (not recorded which). The receptor set was obtained from a woman in her twenties or thirties who had recovered from COVID-19.

The chain combines TRBV18 with TRBJ2-3; possibly TRBD1 for D (6 bases). CDR3 length: 13 amino acids. Trimming took off 6 bases at V and 13 bases at J, with 20 bases between the two ends. Germline-derived CDR1 and CDR2 are KGHSH and LQKENI. The DNA for the CDR3 is TGTGCCAGCTCCTCCCTGGAGTCCTCAGGGGAGTATTTT. Translation: CASSSLESSGEYF.

This chain links TRBV2 with TRBJ2-2; D not resolved. The CDR3 length is 12 residues. V was trimmed by 6 bases and J by 8 bases, leaving 10 bases between them. CDR1 and CDR2 from the germline V gene are SNHLY and FYNNEI. The CDR3 region has the DNA TGTGCCAGCAGCCTTAGTTCGGGGGAGCTGTTTTTT. Protein: CASSLSSGELFF.

This clone showed up just a few times. The rearrangement links TRBV25-1 to TRBJ2-7, with D perhaps TRBD2 (5 bases). The V end was cut by 4 bases, the J end by 3 bases, with 13 bases between. The V gene's germline CDR1 is MGHDK and CDR2 SYGVNS. CDR3 length: 14 amino acids. The CDR3 DNA reads TGTGCCAGCAGTGCGGAGGAGACTCTCTACGAGCAGTACTTC. This codes for CASSAEETLYEQYF.

The rearrangement joins TRBV28 to TRBJ1-2, with a tentative D call TRBD1 (5 bases). The germline V gene encodes CDR1 MDHEN and CDR2 SYDVKM. There are 12 residues in the CDR3. V dropped 11 bases and J dropped 5 bases, with 15 bases sitting between them. CDR3 loop: CAVRAGRYGYTF. CDR3 coding DNA: TGTGCCGTCAGGGCAGGGAGGTATGGCTACACCTTC.

V is TRBV2 and J is TRBJ2-4; D unresolved. Germline V gene data show CDR1 as SNHLY and CDR2 as FYNNEI. The CDR3 consists of 17 residues. V was pared by 3 bases and J by 0 bases, with 15 bases between. In DNA, the CDR3 is TGTGCCAGCAGTGAGTTTCCTACGAAACTAGCCAAAAACATTCAGTACTTC. Residues: CASSEFPTKLAKNIQYF.

The chain links TRBV15 to TRBJ1-4; 9 nucleotides agree with TRBD1. The CDR3 extends over 15 amino acids. Germline-derived CDR1 and CDR2 are LNHNV and YYDKDF (reference sequence). The V and J ends lost 6 bases and 0 bases, in that order; junction bases with no gene match: 2. The chain's CDR3 is CATRDRGATNEKLFF. CDR3 nucleotides: TGTGCCACCAGGGACAGGGGTGCAACTAATGAAAAACTGTTTTTT.

The V gene is TRBV6-5, the J gene TRBJ2-3; 7 bases line up with TRBD1. From germline, CDR1 is MNHEY and CDR2 SVGAGI. This CDR3 is built from 16 residues. V dropped 0 bases and J dropped 1; count of bases not matched to a gene: 4. Written as DNA, the CDR3 is TGTGCCAGCAGTTACTCCCGCGGACAGGGCACAGATACGCAGTATTTT. This codes for CASSYSRGQGTDTQYF.

This chain uses TRBV4-3 with TRBJ1-2, with 10 bases fitting TRBD1. Germline lookup yields CDR1 LGHNA and CDR2 YSLEER. The CDR3 is made up of 15 amino acids. V was pared by 4 bases and J by 3 bases, with 5 bases of the junction left unmatched. In nucleotides, the CDR3 is TGCGCCAGCAGCCCCGAGACAGGGGGCTACTATGGCTACACCTTC. Translation: CASSPETGGYYGYTF.

The V gene is TRBV27, the J gene TRBJ1-5, with 9 positions matching TRBD1. Germline V gives CDR1 MNHEY, CDR2 SMNVEV (reference sequence). This CDR3 has 15 amino acids. V shed 5 bases, J shed 4 bases, and the junction held 6 bases outside the gene matches. The CDR3 loop reads CASSLNRGRNQPQHF. The CDR3 DNA follows: TGTGCCAGCAGTCTCAACAGGGGGCGTAATCAGCCCCAGCATTTT.

This clone appeared many times. The rearrangement uses TRBV4-1 and TRBJ2-7, with D possibly TRBD2 on 6 matching bases. V was clipped by 1 base and J by 5 bases, with 15 bases between them. Germline V lookup: CDR1 MGHRA, CDR2 YSYEKL. The CDR3 has 15 residues. CDR3 sequence (DNA): TGCGCCAGCAGCCAAGCAGGAGGGACTCAGAACGAGCAGTACTTC. Encoded protein: CASSQAGGTQNEQYF.

The chain links TRBV9 to TRBJ1-1; D is uncertain. V lost 4 bases, J lost 1 base, and 8 bases lay in between. CDR1 SGDLS and CDR2 YYNGEE come from the germline V gene. CDR3 length equals 13 residues. As DNA, the CDR3 is TGTGCCAGCAGCCTCGAGGGGAACACTGAAGCTTTCTTT. Amino acid sequence: CASSLEGNTEAFF.

The gene calls are TRBV7-2 and TRBJ2-4; D perhaps matches TRBD2 (7 bases). Trimming cost V 0 bases and J 2 bases, with 29 bases left between them. Per the germline V gene, CDR1 is SGHTA and CDR2 is FQGNSA. The CDR3 is made up of 22 amino acids. The CDR3 loop is CASSLALNLGGPAALTKNIQYF. Written as DNA, the CDR3 is TGTGCCAGCAGCTTAGCGCTTAATTTGGGGGGGCCGGCCGCGCTTACCAAAAACATTCAGTACTTC.